One sample yielded the 11 T cell receptor beta chains listed below, sequenced in a study of blood T cell repertoires in COVID-19. Profiled with immunoSEQ multiplex PCR; TCRdb holds only in-frame clones, not every one. The sample contains tens of thousands of clones, roughly 80% of which appear only once. The specimen sequenced was peripheral blood. Receptor source: a human donor in a cohort sampled during active COVID-19.

V and J are TRBV28 and TRBJ2-1; possible D gene TRBD2, 6 bases. The CDR3 runs to 17 residues. The germline gives CDR1 MDHEN, CDR2 SYDVKM. V shed 2 bases and J shed 5 bases, with 19 bases lying between them. The CDR3 DNA reads TGTGCCAGCAGTTTAGGCCTCGGGGGATGGAACCACAATGAGCAGTTCTTC. This codes for CASSLGLGGWNHNEQFF.

This chain links TRBV6-6 with TRBJ1-2; no reliable D call. CDR1 is MNHNY and CDR2 is SVGAGI in the germline V gene (reference sequence). V lost 5 bases and J 1 base, leaving 17 bases between the germline ends. CDR3 length: 16 residues. This chain's CDR3 is CASSQHYSEINYGYTF. The CDR3 region has the DNA TGTGCCAGCAGTCAACACTACTCTGAGATTAACTATGGCTACACCTTC.

As for this clone: At one end the junction does not follow the germline gene, possibly because of a read error. The chain couples TRBV7-9 to TRBJ2-7; tentatively, D is TRBD2 (5 bases). Germline V gives CDR1 SEHNR, CDR2 FQNEAQ (reference sequence). The CDR3 covers 13 residues. The CDR3 DNA is TGTGCCAGCAGCCCCGGGATGCCGGGATCCGGAACCTTC. Translation gives CASSPGMPGSGTF.

The chain employs TRBV27 and TRBJ2-5; D perhaps matches TRBD2 (5 bases). The ends were cut back, 3 bases at V and 5 bases at J, with 13 bases in the middle. CDR1 and CDR2 from the germline V gene are MNHEY and SMNVEV (reference sequence). CDR3 length equals 14 residues. The CDR3 nucleotides read TGTGCCAGCAGTTTGTTCGAAAGAGGGGAGACCCAGTACTTC. Encoded protein: CASSLFERGETQYF.

J is TRBJ2-5 and V is TRBV7-7, with 16 bases aligning to TRBD2. This CDR3 spans 19 amino acids. Trimming removed 4 bases from V and 1 base from J; junction bases left unmatched: 9. The germline V gene encodes CDR1 SSHAT and CDR2 FNYEAQ (reference sequence). The CDR3 DNA sequence: TGTGCCAGCAGCTCGGGACTAGCGGGAGGGCCCGGGTCCCAAGAGACCCAGTACTTC. Translated, it gives CASSSGLAGGPGSQETQYF.

This clone was recorded a few times. The V and J genes are TRBV10-2 and TRBJ2-3; no clear D. The CDR3 sequence is 16 residues long. From germline, CDR1 is WSHSY and CDR2 SAAADI. With 7 bases removed from V and 0 bases from J, the gap between germline ends came to 17 bases. The CDR3 is CASTLSWSDSTDTQYF. CDR3 in DNA: TGCGCCAGCACCCTATCCTGGAGCGATAGCACAGATACGCAGTATTTT.

In its sample, this clone was seen a few times. The rearrangement uses TRBV6-6 and TRBJ1-3; 7 bases line up with TRBD1. This CDR3 is built from 14 residues. CDR1 MNHNY and CDR2 SVGAGI come from the germline V gene (reference sequence). Losses at the gene ends were 6 bases for V and 5 bases for J; bases not matched to a gene: 7. CDR3 sequence (DNA): TGTGCCAGCAGCTCCGACAGGGACCGAAACACCATATATTTT. The encoded protein is CASSSDRDRNTIYF.

The chain combines TRBV2 with TRBJ1-1; D gene ambiguous. The V end was cut by 0 bases, the J end by 1 base, with 3 bases between. The CDR3 totals 13 residues. Germline V gene lookup returns CDR1 SNHLY and CDR2 FYNNEI. The CDR3 region has the DNA TGTGCCAGCAGTGAAGCCGGGAACACTGAAGCTTTCTTT. This sequence encodes CASSEAGNTEAFF.

This chain connects TRBV6-6 to TRBJ1-6; TRBD1 agrees at 7 bases. The CDR3 sequence is 15 residues long. Losses at the gene ends were 2 bases for V and 9 bases for J; bases not matched to a gene: 7. Germline assignment: CDR1 MNHNY and CDR2 SVGAGI (reference sequence). The CDR3, as DNA: TGTGCCAGCAGTTACGAGGGGGCTAGGGGTTCACCCCTCCACTTT. Translating gives CASSYEGARGSPLHF.

J is TRBJ1-2 and V is TRBV5-4; 12 bases agree with TRBD1. The J segment lost 8 bases and the V segment lost 6 bases, leaving 11 bases of the junction unmatched. The CDR3 consists of 15 residues. Per the germline V gene, CDR1 is SGHNT and CDR2 is YYREEE (reference sequence). CDR3 amino acids: CASINPGQGARGYTF. The CDR3 DNA sequence: TGTGCCAGCATCAATCCGGGACAGGGGGCGCGAGGCTACACCTTC.

V and J are TRBV6-5 and TRBJ2-7; possibly TRBD2 for D (6 bases). This CDR3 is built from 14 residues. Trimming took 6 bases from V and 13 from J, leaving 25 bases between them. The germline gives CDR1 MNHEY, CDR2 SVGAGI. CDR3 DNA sequence: TGTGCCAGCAGCTCTCCGGGACTCATTAACCGCCAATACTTC. Translated, it gives CASSSPGLINRQYF.